This T cell receptor beta chain was identified during a study of brain T cells in children with intractable seizures. Sequencing used immunoSEQ multiplex PCR; TCRdb keeps in-frame clones, though not all of them. The table shows about 76,000 clones, with 85% to 95% occurring only once. The starting material was peripheral blood, obtained at surgery. This receptor was obtained from a boy younger than two with tuberous sclerosis and intractable seizures.

The CDR3 DNA follows: TGTGCCAGCAGCGTAGCGCGGGTTGGCACAGATACGCAGTATTTT. Amino acid sequence: CASSVARVGTDTQYF. This chain joins TRBV9 and TRBJ2-3; D might be TRBD2 (5 bases). Trimming took 0 bases from V and 1 from J, leaving 9 bases between them. Germline CDR1 is SGDLS and CDR2 is YYNGEE. The CDR3 contains 15 residues. The variable domain in full, completed from reference TRBV9 and TRBJ2-3, reads DSGVTQTPKHLITATGQRVTLRCSPRSGDLSVYWYQQSLDQGLQFLIQYYNGEERAKGNILERFSAQQFPDLHSELNLSSLELGDSALYFCASSVARVGTDTQYFGPGTRLTVL.